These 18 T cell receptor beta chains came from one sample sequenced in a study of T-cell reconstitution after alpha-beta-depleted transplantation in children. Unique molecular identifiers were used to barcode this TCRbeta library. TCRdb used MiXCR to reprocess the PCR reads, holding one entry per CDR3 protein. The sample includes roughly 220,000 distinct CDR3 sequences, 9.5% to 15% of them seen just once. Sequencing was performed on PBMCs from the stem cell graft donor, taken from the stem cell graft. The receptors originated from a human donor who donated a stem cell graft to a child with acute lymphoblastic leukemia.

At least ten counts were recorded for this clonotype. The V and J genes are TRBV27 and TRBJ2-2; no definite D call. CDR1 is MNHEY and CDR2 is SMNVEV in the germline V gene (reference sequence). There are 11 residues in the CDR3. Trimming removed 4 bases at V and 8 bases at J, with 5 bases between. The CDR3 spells CASSSQGELFF. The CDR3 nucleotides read TGTGCCAGCAGTTCCCAGGGGGAGCTGTTTTTT.

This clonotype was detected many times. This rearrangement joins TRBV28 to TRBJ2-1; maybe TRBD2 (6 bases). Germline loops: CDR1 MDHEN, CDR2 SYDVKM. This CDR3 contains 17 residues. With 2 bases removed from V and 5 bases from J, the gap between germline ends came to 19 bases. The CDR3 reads CASSLSLGVAEHNEQFF. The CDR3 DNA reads TGTGCCAGCAGTTTAAGTTTAGGGGTAGCGGAGCACAATGAGCAGTTCTTC.

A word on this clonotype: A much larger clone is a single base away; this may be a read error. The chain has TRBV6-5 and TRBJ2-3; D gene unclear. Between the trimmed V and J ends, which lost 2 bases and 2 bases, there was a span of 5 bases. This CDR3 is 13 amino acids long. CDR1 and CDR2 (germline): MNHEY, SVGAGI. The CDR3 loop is CASSYVHTDTQYF. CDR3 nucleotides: TGTGCCAGCAGTTACGTCCACACAGATACGCAGTATTTT.

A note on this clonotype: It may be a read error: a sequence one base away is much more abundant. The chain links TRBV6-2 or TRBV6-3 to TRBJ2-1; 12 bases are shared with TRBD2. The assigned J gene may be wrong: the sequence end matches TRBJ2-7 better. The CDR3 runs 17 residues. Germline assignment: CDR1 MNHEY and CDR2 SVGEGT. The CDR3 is CASSSGTSGPLFIEQYF. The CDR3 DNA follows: TGTGCCAGCAGTTCAGGGACTAGCGGGCCCCTTTTCATTGAGCAGTACTTC.

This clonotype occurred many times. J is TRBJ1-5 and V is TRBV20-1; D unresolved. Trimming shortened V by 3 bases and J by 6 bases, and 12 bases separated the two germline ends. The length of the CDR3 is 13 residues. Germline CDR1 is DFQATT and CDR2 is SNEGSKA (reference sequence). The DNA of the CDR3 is TGCAGTGCTAGCATAGGACCGGTTCAGCCCCAGCATTTT. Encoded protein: CSASIGPVQPQHF.

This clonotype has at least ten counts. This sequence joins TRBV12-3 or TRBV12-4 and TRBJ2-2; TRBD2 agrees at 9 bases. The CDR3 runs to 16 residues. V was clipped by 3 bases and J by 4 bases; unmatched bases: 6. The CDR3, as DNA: TGTGCCAGCAGTTTTATAGCGGGAGTCGGCACCGGGGAGCTGTTTTTT. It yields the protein CASSFIAGVGTGELFF.

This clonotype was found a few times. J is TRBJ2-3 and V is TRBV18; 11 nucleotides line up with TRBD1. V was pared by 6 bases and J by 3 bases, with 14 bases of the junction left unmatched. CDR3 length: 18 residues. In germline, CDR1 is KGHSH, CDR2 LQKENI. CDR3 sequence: CASSLLAADRGRTDTQYF. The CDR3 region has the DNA TGTGCCAGCTCGCTCCTGGCGGCGGACAGGGGGCGTACAGATACGCAGTATTTT.

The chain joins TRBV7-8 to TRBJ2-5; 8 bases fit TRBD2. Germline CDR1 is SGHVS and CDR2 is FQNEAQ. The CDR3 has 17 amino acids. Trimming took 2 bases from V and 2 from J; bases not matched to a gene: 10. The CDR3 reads CASSLNGGAVGQETQYF. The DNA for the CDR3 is TGTGCCAGCAGCTTAAACGGGGGGGCGGTGGGGCAAGAGACCCAGTACTTC.

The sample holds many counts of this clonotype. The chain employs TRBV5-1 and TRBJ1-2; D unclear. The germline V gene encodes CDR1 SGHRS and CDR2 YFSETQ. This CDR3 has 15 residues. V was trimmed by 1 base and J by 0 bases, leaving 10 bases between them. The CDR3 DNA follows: TGCGCCAGCAGCTTGTTTGGGGAAGCTAACTATGGCTACACCTTC. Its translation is CASSLFGEANYGYTF.

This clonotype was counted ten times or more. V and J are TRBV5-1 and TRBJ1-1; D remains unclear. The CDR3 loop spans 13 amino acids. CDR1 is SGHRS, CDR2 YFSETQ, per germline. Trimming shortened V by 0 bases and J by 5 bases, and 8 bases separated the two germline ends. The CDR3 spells CASSLDMGTEAFF. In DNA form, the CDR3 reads TGCGCCAGCAGCTTGGATATGGGTACTGAAGCTTTCTTT. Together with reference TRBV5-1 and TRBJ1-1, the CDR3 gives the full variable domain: KAGVTQTPRYLIKTRGQQVTLSCSPISGHRSVSWYQQTPGQGLQFLFEYFSETQRNKGNFPGRFSGRQFSNSRSEMNVSTLELGDSALYLCASSLDMGTEAFFGQGTRLTVV.

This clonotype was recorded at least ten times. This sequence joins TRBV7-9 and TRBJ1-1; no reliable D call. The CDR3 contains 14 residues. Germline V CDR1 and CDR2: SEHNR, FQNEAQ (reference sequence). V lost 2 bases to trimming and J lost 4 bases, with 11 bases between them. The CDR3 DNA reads TGTGCCAGCAGCTTACAAAGTAGCCCCACTGAAGCTTTCTTT. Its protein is CASSLQSSPTEAFF.

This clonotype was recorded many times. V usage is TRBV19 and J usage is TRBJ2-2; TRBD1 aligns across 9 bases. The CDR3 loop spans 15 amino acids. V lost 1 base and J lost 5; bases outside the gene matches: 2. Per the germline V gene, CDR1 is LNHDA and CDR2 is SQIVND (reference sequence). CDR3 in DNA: TGTGCCAGTAGTATAGTGGACAGGGGAACCGGGGAGCTGTTTTTT. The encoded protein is CASSIVDRGTGELFF.

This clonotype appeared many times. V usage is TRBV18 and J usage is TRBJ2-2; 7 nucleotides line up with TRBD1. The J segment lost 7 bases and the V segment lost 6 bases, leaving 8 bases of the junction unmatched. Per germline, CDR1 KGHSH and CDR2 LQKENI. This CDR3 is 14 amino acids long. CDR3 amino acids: CASSHDRDDGELFF. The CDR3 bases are TGTGCCAGCTCCCACGACAGGGACGACGGGGAGCTGTTTTTT. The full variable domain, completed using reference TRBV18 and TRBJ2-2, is NAGVMQNPRHLVRRRGQEARLRCSPMKGHSHVYWYRQLPEEGLKFMVYLQKENIIDESGMPKERFSAEFPKEGPSILRIQQVVRGDSAAYFCASSHDRDDGELFFGEGSRLTVL.

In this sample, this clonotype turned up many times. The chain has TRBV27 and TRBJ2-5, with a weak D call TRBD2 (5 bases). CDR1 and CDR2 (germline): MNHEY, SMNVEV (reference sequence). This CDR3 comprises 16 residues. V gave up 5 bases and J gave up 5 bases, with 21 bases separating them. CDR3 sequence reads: CASSKSLDPQRETQYF. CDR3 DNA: TGTGCCAGCAGTAAATCCCTGGATCCTCAGCGGGAGACCCAGTACTTC.

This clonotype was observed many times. This CDR3 reads CASSEKYISYGYTF. The CDR3, as DNA: TGCGCCAGCAGTGAAAAGTATATATCCTATGGCTACACCTTC. The V gene is TRBV10-2, the J gene TRBJ1-2, with D unresolved. The ends were cut back, 3 bases at V and 4 bases at J, with 12 bases in the middle. There are 14 residues in the CDR3. Looked up from germline, CDR1 is WSHSY and CDR2 is SAAADI.

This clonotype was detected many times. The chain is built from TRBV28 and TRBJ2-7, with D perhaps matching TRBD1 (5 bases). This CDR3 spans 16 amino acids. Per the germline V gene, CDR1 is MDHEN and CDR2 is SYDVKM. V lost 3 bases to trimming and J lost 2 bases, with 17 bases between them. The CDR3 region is CASSFPRRTSTYEQYF. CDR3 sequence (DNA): TGTGCCAGCAGTTTTCCCAGAAGGACATCCACCTACGAGCAGTACTTC.

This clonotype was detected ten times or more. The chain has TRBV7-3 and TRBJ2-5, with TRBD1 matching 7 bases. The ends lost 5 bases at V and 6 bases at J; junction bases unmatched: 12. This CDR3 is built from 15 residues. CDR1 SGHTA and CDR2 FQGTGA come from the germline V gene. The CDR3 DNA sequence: TGTGCCAGCAGCCCCGAATTACAGGGGTGGAAGACCCAGTACTTC. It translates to CASSPELQGWKTQYF.

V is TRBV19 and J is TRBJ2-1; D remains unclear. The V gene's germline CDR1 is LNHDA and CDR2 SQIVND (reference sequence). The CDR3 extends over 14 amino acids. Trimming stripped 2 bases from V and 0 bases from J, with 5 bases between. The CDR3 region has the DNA TGTGCCAGTAGTATAAGCTTCTCCTACAATGAGCAGTTCTTC. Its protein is CASSISFSYNEQFF.